Each of the 12 T cell receptor beta chains below was sequenced from the same sample in a study of technical replicates of blood from a few donors listed by TCRdb under 2017. The library was generated by the immunoSEQ multiplex PCR assay. Held by TCRdb, this immuneACCESS table contains in-frame sequences only and omits some clones. Under half of the omission traces to an unresolved V gene where checked; the cause of the rest is unknown. The sample table lists about 79,000 clones, about nine tenths of them with a count of one. The top ten clonotypes cover 0.3% to 0.45% of the sample. The specimen sequenced was T cells isolated from PBMCs. The receptors come from a human donor in good health. Some clones in this sample may be carry-over from other donors' samples.

This chain connects TRBV28 to TRBJ2-7; 10 bases match TRBD2. There are 13 residues in the CDR3. The J segment lost 6 bases and the V segment lost 4 bases, leaving 3 bases of the junction unmatched. Germline CDR1 MDHEN, CDR2 SYDVKM. For the CDR3, the DNA is TGTGCCAGCAGTTCTAGCGGGAGTGTCGAGCAGTACTTC. As protein: CASSSSGSVEQYF.

This clone was found once. CDR3 sequence (DNA): TGTGCCAGCAGTGACAGGACCGGGAGCGAGCAGTACTTC. It specifies CASSDRTGSEQYF. This chain connects TRBV25-1 to TRBJ2-5; a weak D match, TRBD2 (6 bases). The J call is doubtful: the DNA matches TRBJ2-7 better. Germline CDR1 is MGHDK and CDR2 is SYGVNS. The CDR3 is 13 amino acids.

This sequence joins TRBV5-1 and TRBJ2-7; D is undetermined. Trimming took off 0 bases at V and 3 bases at J, with 7 bases between the two ends. From germline, CDR1 is SGHRS and CDR2 YFSETQ. CDR3 length: 13 amino acids. The CDR3 protein is CASSLASLYEQYF. CDR3 DNA: TGCGCCAGCAGCTTGGCGTCCCTCTACGAGCAGTACTTC.

The rearrangement uses TRBV27 and TRBJ1-1; perhaps TRBD1 as D (5 bases). V was clipped by 8 bases and J by 1 base, with 11 bases between them. The CDR3 length is 13 residues. CDR1 MNHEY and CDR2 SMNVEV come from the germline V gene (reference sequence). The CDR3 spells CASHNGANTEAFF. The CDR3 DNA is TGTGCCAGCCACAATGGGGCGAACACTGAAGCTTTCTTT.

The V and J genes are TRBV4-3 and TRBJ1-1, with TRBD1 as a possible D gene (5 bases). The CDR3 has 16 amino acids. V dropped 0 bases and J dropped 1 base, with 12 bases sitting between them. Germline CDR1 is LGHNA and CDR2 is YSLEER. The CDR3 DNA reads as TGCGCCAGCAGCCAAGAGGTGGGGCCTCCGAACACTGAAGCTTTCTTT. This encodes CASSQEVGPPNTEAFF.

The chain carries TRBV9 and TRBJ1-3; D gene unclear. Germline V gives CDR1 SGDLS, CDR2 YYNGEE. The CDR3 loop spans 15 amino acids. Deletions cut 3 bases from V and 1 base from J, with 11 bases between. Here the CDR3 DNA reads TGTGCCAGCAGCGGAAATGGGAGGTCTGGAAACACCATATATTTT. Protein sequence: CASSGNGRSGNTIYF. The complete variable domain, with remaining parts taken from reference TRBV9 and TRBJ1-3, reads DSGVTQTPKHLITATGQRVTLRCSPRSGDLSVYWYQQSLDQGLQFLIQYYNGEERAKGNILERFSAQQFPDLHSELNLSSLELGDSALYFCASSGNGRSGNTIYFGEGSWLTVV.

This sequence joins TRBV28 and TRBJ2-2; D unresolved. There are 15 residues in the CDR3. The V end lost 3 bases, the J end lost 1 base, and 9 bases lay between the germline ends. The germline CDR1 and CDR2 sequences are MDHEN and SYDVKM. The CDR3 nucleotides read TGTGCCAGCAGTTTGCGGAGCAAGAACACCGGGGAGCTGTTTTTT. The encoded protein is CASSLRSKNTGELFF.

The chain uses TRBV5-1 and TRBJ2-3; 8 bases map to TRBD2. Trimming cost V 0 bases and J 7 bases; bases outside gene matches: 10. CDR1 and CDR2 (germline): SGHRS, YFSETQ. This CDR3 comprises 16 residues. This CDR3 is CASSLAGGELRHTQYF. The CDR3 region has the DNA TGCGCCAGCAGCTTGGCCGGGGGGGAGCTTCGCCATACGCAGTATTTT.

The chain employs TRBV2 and TRBJ2-7, with 8 bases fitting TRBD2. The CDR3 covers 14 residues. Germline loops: CDR1 SNHLY, CDR2 FYNNEI. Trimming took 8 bases from V and 0 from J; bases not matched to a gene: 6. CDR3 in DNA: TGTGCCAGCGAGGTAGCGGGGCACTCCTACGAGCAGTACTTC. Its protein product is CASEVAGHSYEQYF.

This clone was seen only a few times. In DNA, the CDR3 is TGTGCCAGCAGCACATCGACAGAGGGGAGGGGGAACACTGAAGCTTTCTTT. It translates to CASSTSTEGRGNTEAFF. The rearrangement uses TRBV28 and TRBJ1-1, with D perhaps TRBD1 (5 bases). This CDR3 contains 17 residues. Trimming removed 6 bases from V and 1 base from J, with 21 bases in between. CDR1 and CDR2 from the germline V gene are MDHEN and SYDVKM.

The chain links TRBV29-1 to TRBJ1-2; tentative D call: TRBD1 (5 bases). Trimming pared 1 base from V and 3 bases from J, leaving 12 bases between. In germline, CDR1 is SQVTM, CDR2 ANQGSEA. This CDR3 has 14 residues. CDR3 sequence (DNA): TGCAGCGTTGAAGGCAGGGAAATAGACTATGGCTACACCTTC. Protein product: CSVEGREIDYGYTF.

V gene TRBV4-3 combines with J gene TRBJ2-1, with TRBD2 matching over 8 bases. CDR3 length: 14 residues. Germline CDR1 is LGHNA and CDR2 is YSLEER. Losses at the gene ends were 4 bases for V and 8 bases for J; bases not matched to a gene: 7. The CDR3 nucleotides read TGCGCCAGCAGCCCGGGACTAGGTGGCTATGAGCAGTTCTTC. Its translation: CASSPGLGGYEQFF.